This TCR beta chain was documented in a study of shared clonotypes between healthy human individuals. In the study overall: Donors, aged 18 to 49, were a couple of women and a few men.

Some clones are missing from TCRdb's copy, which holds only in-frame ones; the method was immunoSEQ multiplex PCR. This repertoire shows about 2.3 million clones, just under 95% found once; its top ten account for 0.37%. This clone is a singleton in its sample. Its antigen remains unidentified. The study's findings and limits: Having only a few donors restricted how much genetic and exposure-history diversity was captured.

There are 11 residues in the CDR3. With 4 bases removed from V and 7 bases from J, the gap between germline ends came to 7 bases. Per germline, CDR1 MDHEN and CDR2 SYDVKM. The chain links TRBV28 to TRBJ2-5, with D possibly matching TRBD2 (5 bases). The sequencing sample was made of naive CD4+ T cells from PBMCs. The subset here: CD45RA+ positively selected. The TCR originated in a man aged 18 to 29 in good health. Some clones in this sample may be carry-over from other donors' samples. The CDR3 is CASSSAGTQYF. The CDR3 region has the DNA TGTGCCAGCAGTTCCGCGGGGACCCAGTACTTC.